Below, 20 T cell receptor beta chains from the same sample are listed, as sequenced in a study of beta chain features in type 1 diabetes (dated by TCRdb to about 2018). The library came from the immunoSEQ multiplex PCR assay. The entire amount of isolated RNA was reverse transcribed using the High Capacity cDNA Reverse Transcription Kit, so the sequenced TCRB transcripts were expressed ones. Drawn from immuneACCESS, this table holds only the in-frame rearrangements with V and J called that TCRdb kept. Clones are partly lost; checked studies trace under half to an unresolved V gene and leave the rest unexplained. Recorded for this sample are 300,000 or so clones; around an eighth of them occurred a single time. Clones ranked in the top ten supply 0.015% to 0.02% of the sample. General study outcomes and caveats: A moderate but significant shortening of TCRB CDR3 length was observed in type 1 diabetes patients in all four CD4+ subsets.

These receptors have no identified antigens. What was sequenced was naive CD4+ T cells from blood. Read against the paper, the sample's cell subset or site label means: true naive CD4+ T cells. These receptors came from a young man with type 1 diabetes.

This clone appeared a few times. This chain links TRBV29-1 with TRBJ1-5; no firm D call. The CDR3 contains 13 residues. V was clipped by 4 bases and J by 8 bases, with 15 bases between them. CDR1 and CDR2 (germline): SQVTM, ANQGSEA. For the CDR3, the DNA is TGCAGCGTTGGGAAGTCGTCGAGGGAGCCCCAGCATTTT. This translates into CSVGKSSREPQHF.

The V call is TRBV7-3, the J call TRBJ2-1; 10 bases line up with TRBD2. Germline trimming cut 2 bases from V and 9 bases from J; bases unmatched to any gene: 13. The germline V gene has CDR1 SGHTA and CDR2 FQGTGA. The CDR3 runs 17 residues. Here the CDR3 reads CASSLSRRGTSDGEQFF. The DNA for the CDR3 is TGTGCCAGCAGCTTATCCAGGCGGGGGACTAGCGACGGTGAGCAGTTCTTC.

This clone has only a few counts. This rearrangement joins TRBV28 to TRBJ1-5, with TRBD1 matching 10 bases. This CDR3 is built from 15 residues. J was trimmed by 7 bases and V by 5 bases; bases with no gene match: 8. The germline gives CDR1 MDHEN, CDR2 SYDVKM. The CDR3 region has the DNA TGTGCCAGCAGTCCGGTGGGACAGGGGAGACAGCCCCAGCATTTT. Its translation is CASSPVGQGRQPQHF.

There are a few counts of this clone. The chain links TRBV7-3 to TRBJ1-1; 9 nucleotides align to TRBD1. The CDR3 is made up of 15 amino acids. V trimming: 5 bases; J trimming: 5 bases; junction bases outside the gene matches: 9. The germline gives CDR1 SGHTA, CDR2 FQGTGA. The CDR3, as DNA: TGTGCCAGCAGCGCAACGCCCGGGACAGGGACTGAAGCTTTCTTT. Residues: CASSATPGTGTEAFF.

This clone was recorded a few times. The chain uses TRBV28 and TRBJ1-5; D is possibly TRBD1 (5 bases). Trimming shortened V by 2 bases and J by 2 bases, and 7 bases separated the two germline ends. In germline, CDR1 is MDHEN, CDR2 SYDVKM. CDR3 length: 14 residues. The DNA of the CDR3 is TGTGCCAGCAGTTTAGAAGGGGGCAATCAGCCCCAGCATTTT. Its translation is CASSLEGGNQPQHF.

This clone was observed a few times. The chain recombines TRBV7-3 with TRBJ1-2; 9 bases are a match to TRBD1. The CDR3 runs 17 residues. Germline CDR1 reads SGHTA; CDR2 reads FQGTGA. The V segment lost 2 bases and the J segment 8 bases; nucleotides outside the gene matches: 15. CDR3 sequence reads: CASSLFGTGRYSSGYTF. The CDR3 coding sequence is TGTGCCAGCAGCTTATTCGGGACAGGGAGGTATTCAAGCGGCTACACCTTC.

This clone has a handful of counts. The rearrangement uses TRBV7-2 and TRBJ1-5, with D perhaps TRBD1 (5 bases). The germline gives CDR1 SGHTA, CDR2 FQGNSA. There are 15 residues in the CDR3. Trimming cost V 1 base and J 5 bases, with 12 bases left between them. CDR3 sequence reads: CASSLEGALYQPQHF. CDR3 in DNA: TGTGCCAGCAGCTTAGAAGGGGCGCTGTATCAGCCCCAGCATTTT. The entire variable domain, with the rest obtained from reference TRBV7-2 and TRBJ1-5, is as follows: GAGVSQSPSNKVTEKGKDVELRCDPISGHTALYWYRQSLGQGLEFLIYFQGNSAPDKSGLPSDRFSAERTGGSVSTLTIQRTQQEDSAVYLCASSLEGALYQPQHFGDGTRLSIL.

This clone was detected only a few times. The gene calls are TRBV7-2 and TRBJ2-7, with D possibly TRBD1 on 6 matching bases. The CDR3 spans 15 residues. Germline V gene sequence: CDR1 SGHTA, CDR2 FQGNSA. The V end was cut by 1 base, the J end by 3 bases, with 13 bases between. CDR3 residues: CASSLDYQGIYEQYF. Written as DNA, the CDR3 is TGTGCCAGCAGCTTAGATTATCAGGGGATCTACGAGCAGTACTTC.

In its sample, this clone was seen a few times. The CDR3 nucleotides read TGTGCCAGCAGTTATAGGGCGGGAGAGGGCGCAGATACGCAGTATTTT. Translating it yields CASSYRAGEGADTQYF. V usage is TRBV6-6 and J usage is TRBJ2-3; 7 positions match TRBD2. Looked up from germline, CDR1 is MNHNY and CDR2 is SVGAGI (reference sequence). With V trimmed by 3 bases and J by 4 bases, 10 bases remained unmatched. The CDR3 length is 16 residues.

This clone came up a few times. The chain recombines TRBV27 with TRBJ2-5; 7 nucleotides match TRBD2. The V segment lost 6 bases and the J segment 4 bases; nucleotides outside the gene matches: 5. The CDR3 runs to 13 residues. Germline CDR1 is MNHEY and CDR2 is SMNVEV (reference sequence). The CDR3 loop is CASSGRPGETQYF. The CDR3 nucleotides read TGTGCCAGCAGCGGGAGGCCGGGAGAGACCCAGTACTTC.

The chain recombines TRBV29-1 with TRBJ2-4, with D possibly TRBD2 on 5 matching bases. The length of the CDR3 is 14 residues. Germline V gene lookup returns CDR1 SQVTM and CDR2 ANQGSEA. Trimming took 7 bases from V and 4 from J, leaving 17 bases between them. The CDR3 region has the DNA TGCAGCGCCAAGAAGCCGGGAACAAAAAACATTCAGTACTTC. It translates to CSAKKPGTKNIQYF.

The V gene is TRBV4-2, the J gene TRBJ2-5, with TRBD2 as a possible D gene (6 bases). This CDR3 spans 14 amino acids. Germline lookup yields CDR1 LGHNA and CDR2 YNFKEQ. V was cut by 0 bases and J by 5 bases, with 10 bases left in between. CDR3 protein: CASSQDPRGETQYF. Here the CDR3 DNA reads TGTGCCAGCAGCCAAGACCCCCGGGGGGAGACCCAGTACTTC.

This clone was seen a few times. This chain joins TRBV28 and TRBJ1-2; TRBD1 matches 8 bases. CDR1 and CDR2 (germline): MDHEN, SYDVKM. This CDR3 is built from 13 residues. Trimming cost V 7 bases and J 8 bases; bases outside gene matches: 9. CDR3 coding DNA: TGTGCCAGCACTCCGGGACAGGCGGACGGCTACACCTTC. This gives the protein CASTPGQADGYTF.

This clone was recorded only once. V is TRBV19 and J is TRBJ2-7, with 7 bases fitting TRBD1. This CDR3 spans 15 amino acids. V shed 4 bases and J 6 bases; nucleotides not matched to a gene: 12. Looked up from germline, CDR1 is LNHDA and CDR2 is SQIVND (reference sequence). The CDR3 loop reads CASSSRDSRVGEQYF. CDR3 coding DNA: TGTGCCAGTAGTAGCCGGGACAGTCGAGTGGGCGAGCAGTACTTC.

This clone was seen more than once but under ten times. This sequence joins TRBV6-1 and TRBJ2-7; 8 bases match TRBD2. The V segment lost 2 bases and the J segment 6 bases; nucleotides outside the gene matches: 9. The CDR3 loop spans 15 amino acids. Germline V gene sequence: CDR1 MNHNS, CDR2 SASEGT. The CDR3 is CASSELPGGVSEQYF. In DNA, the CDR3 is TGTGCCAGCAGTGAACTCCCGGGAGGGGTGAGCGAGCAGTACTTC.

This clone turned up a few times. J is TRBJ2-6 and V is TRBV5-1; 8 positions match TRBD1. With V trimmed by 3 bases and J by 0 bases, 5 bases remained unmatched. Germline-derived CDR1 and CDR2 are SGHRS and YFSETQ. The CDR3 is 17 residues long. The CDR3 DNA reads TGCGCCAGCAGCTCCGGGACAGGTCCCTCTGGGGCCAACGTCCTGACTTTC. It specifies CASSSGTGPSGANVLTF.

This clone was seen a few times. This chain links TRBV30 with TRBJ1-1; D is unclear. Per the germline V gene, CDR1 is GTSNPN and CDR2 is SVGIG (reference sequence). Trimming removed 5 bases at V and 6 bases at J, with 7 bases between. CDR3 length: 10 amino acids. CDR3: CAWGRSEAFF. The CDR3 DNA reads as TGTGCCTGGGGGAGATCTGAAGCTTTCTTT.

This clone has just a few counts. V and J are TRBV29-1 and TRBJ2-1; 8 bases map to TRBD2. V dropped 2 bases and J dropped 8; count of bases not matched to a gene: 11. From germline, CDR1 is SQVTM and CDR2 ANQGSEA. This CDR3 is 15 amino acids long. CDR3 sequence: CSVEIPGLGPHEQFF. DNA for the CDR3: TGCAGCGTTGAAATCCCGGGACTAGGCCCCCATGAGCAGTTCTTC.

This chain joins TRBV28 and TRBJ1-4; the D gene is possibly TRBD1 (5 bases). Trimming removed 6 bases from V and 5 bases from J, with 10 bases in between. The CDR3 is made up of 13 amino acids. Germline CDR1 and CDR2: MDHEN and SYDVKM. The CDR3 loop reads CASRRAGNEKLFF. The CDR3 DNA follows: TGTGCCAGCAGAAGAGCAGGGAATGAAAAACTGTTTTTT.

This clone was seen more than once but under ten times. The rearrangement uses TRBV9 and TRBJ1-1; 7 positions match TRBD1. The CDR3 totals 17 residues. J was trimmed by 2 bases and V by 0 bases; bases with no gene match: 10. CDR1 is SGDLS and CDR2 is YYNGEE in the germline V gene. The DNA of the CDR3 is TGTGCCAGCAGCGTAGAAGGTCGACAGGGTGGAAACACTGAAGCTTTCTTT. This sequence encodes CASSVEGRQGGNTEAFF.